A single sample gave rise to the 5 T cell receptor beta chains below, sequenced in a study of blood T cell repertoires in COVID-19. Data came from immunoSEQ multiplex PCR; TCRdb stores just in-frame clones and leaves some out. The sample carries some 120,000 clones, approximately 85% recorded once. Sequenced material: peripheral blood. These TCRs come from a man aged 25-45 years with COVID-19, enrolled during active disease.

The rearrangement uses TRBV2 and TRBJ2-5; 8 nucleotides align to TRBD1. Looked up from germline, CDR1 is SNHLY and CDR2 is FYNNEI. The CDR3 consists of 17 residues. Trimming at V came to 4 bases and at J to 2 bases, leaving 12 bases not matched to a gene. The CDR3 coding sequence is TGTGCCAGCAGTGGGACAGGGTTCAAGAGTGGGCAAGAGACCCAGTACTTC. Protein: CASSGTGFKSGQETQYF.

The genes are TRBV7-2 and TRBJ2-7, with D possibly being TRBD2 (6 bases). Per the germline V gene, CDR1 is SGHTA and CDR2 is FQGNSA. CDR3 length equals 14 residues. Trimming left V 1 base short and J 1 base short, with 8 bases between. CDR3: CASSLVGTSYEQYF. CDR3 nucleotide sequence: TGTGCCAGCAGCTTAGTGGGGACTTCCTACGAGCAGTACTTC.

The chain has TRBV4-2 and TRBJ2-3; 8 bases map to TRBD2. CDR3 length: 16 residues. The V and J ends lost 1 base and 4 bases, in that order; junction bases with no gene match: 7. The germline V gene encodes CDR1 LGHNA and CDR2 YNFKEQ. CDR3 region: CASSQVSRGGADTQYF. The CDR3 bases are TGTGCCAGCAGCCAAGTAAGCCGGGGGGGCGCAGATACGCAGTATTTT.

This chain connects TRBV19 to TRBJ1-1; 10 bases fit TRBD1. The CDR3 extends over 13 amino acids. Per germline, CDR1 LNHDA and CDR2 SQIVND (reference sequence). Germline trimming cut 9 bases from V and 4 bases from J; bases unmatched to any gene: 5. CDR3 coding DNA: TGTGCCAGCCACGGACAGGGGGGCACTGAAGCTTTCTTT. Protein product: CASHGQGGTEAFF.

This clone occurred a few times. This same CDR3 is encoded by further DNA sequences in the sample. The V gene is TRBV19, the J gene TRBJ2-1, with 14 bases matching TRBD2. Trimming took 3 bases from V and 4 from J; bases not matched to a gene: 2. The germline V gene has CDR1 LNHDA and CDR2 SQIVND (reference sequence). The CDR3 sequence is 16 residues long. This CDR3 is CASSIGTSGGYNEQFF. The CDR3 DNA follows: TGTGCCAGTAGTATCGGGACTAGCGGGGGTTACAATGAGCAGTTCTTC.